A single sample gave rise to the 10 T cell receptor beta chains below, sequenced in a study of T-cell reconstitution after alpha-beta-depleted transplantation in children. TCRbeta library preparation incorporated unique molecular identifiers. TCRdb redid the calling of the PCR reads with MiXCR, one entry per CDR3 protein. The top ten clones hold around 13% of a sample with approximately 520,000 distinct CDR3 sequences, approximately 10% of them seen once. The input for sequencing was PBMCs, mostly from graft donor cells, taken 180 days after TCRalphabeta/CD19-depleted stem cell transplant. The receptors were gathered from a female patient between 2 and 15 years old who had a stem cell transplant for aplastic anemia, so the T cells may come from the graft donor.

The V call is TRBV5-1, the J call TRBJ2-2; TRBD2 agrees at 10 bases. The CDR3 loop spans 17 amino acids. The trim removed 1 base at V and 4 bases at J, leaving 7 bases unmatched. Germline values: CDR1 SGHRS, CDR2 YFSETQ. The CDR3 DNA sequence: TGCGCCAGCAGCTTGTTCACGACTAGCGGGCTCACCGGGGAGCTGTTTTTT. Its protein is CASSLFTTSGLTGELFF.

This clonotype was observed a handful of times. Here the CDR3 DNA reads TGCGCCAGCAGCCATTCGAAGTACAGGAGCTCTGGAAACACCATATATTTT. Protein product: CASSHSKYRSSGNTIYF. This rearrangement joins TRBV4-3 to TRBJ1-3; D perhaps matches TRBD1 (5 bases). CDR1 is LGHNA, CDR2 YSLEER, per germline. The CDR3 runs to 17 residues. The V and J ends lost 3 bases and 0 bases respectively, with 15 bases between them.

This clonotype was seen a few times. The chain joins TRBV24-1 to TRBJ2-5, with TRBD1 identical over 7 bases. CDR1 is KGHDR, CDR2 SFDVKD, per germline. Trimming removed 4 bases from V and 4 bases from J; junction bases left unmatched: 5. CDR3 size: 14 residues. The DNA of the CDR3 is TGTGCCACCAGTGAAGGGTCAGGGGGAGAGACCCAGTACTTC. Protein: CATSEGSGGETQYF.

The chain is built from TRBV25-1 and TRBJ2-1, with D possibly matching TRBD2 (6 bases). V lost 5 bases, J lost 0 bases, and 14 bases lay in between. The CDR3 loop spans 16 amino acids. Germline assignment: CDR1 MGHDK and CDR2 SYGVNS. CDR3 bases: TGTGCCAGCAGTACCTTAGCGGATAGCTCCTACAATGAGCAGTTCTTC. It codes for CASSTLADSSYNEQFF. The full variable domain, completed using reference TRBV25-1 and TRBJ2-1, is EADIYQTPRYLVIGTGKKITLECSQTMGHDKMYWYQQDPGMELHLIHYSYGVNSTEKGDLSSESTVSRIRTEHFPLTLESARPSHTSQYLCASSTLADSSYNEQFFGPGTRLTVL.

This clonotype was counted a few times. The chain carries TRBV12-3 or TRBV12-4 and TRBJ1-2; no clear D gene. Trimming cost V 4 bases and J 0 bases, with 12 bases left between them. The CDR3 has 15 amino acids. The CDR3 sequence is CASSSLTTANYGYTF. CDR3 sequence (DNA): TGTGCCAGCAGTTCCCTAACCACAGCTAACTATGGCTACACCTTC.

This clonotype came up a few times. The chain joins TRBV28 to TRBJ2-7, with 9 bases aligning to TRBD2. Germline V lookup: CDR1 MDHEN, CDR2 SYDVKM. The CDR3 length is 17 residues. V was pared by 5 bases and J by 6 bases, with 17 bases of the junction left unmatched. CDR3 DNA sequence: TGTGCCAGCAGTGTCCATCTGGGGCTTAGCGGGAGCGGCGAGCAGTACTTC. It is translated as CASSVHLGLSGSGEQYF.

This clonotype occurred many times. This rearrangement joins TRBV20-1 to TRBJ2-5, with 7 bases fitting TRBD1. Per germline, CDR1 DFQATT and CDR2 SNEGSKA (reference sequence). V trimming: 5 bases; J trimming: 5 bases; junction bases outside the gene matches: 14. The CDR3 runs 15 residues. The DNA for the CDR3 is TGCAGTGCTTTCCGCCGAGGGGGCTCGTGGGAGACCCAGTACTTC. Residues: CSAFRRGGSWETQYF.

This clonotype has only a few counts. This chain links TRBV9 with TRBJ2-1; the D call may be TRBD1 or TRBD2 (6 bases each). There are 17 residues in the CDR3. With 3 bases removed from V and 0 bases from J, the gap between germline ends came to 16 bases. The germline V gene has CDR1 SGDLS and CDR2 YYNGEE. The CDR3 nucleotides are TGTGCCAGCAGCGAGCCCGGGGGCCGCAACTCCTACAATGAGCAGTTCTTC. As protein: CASSEPGGRNSYNEQFF. The full variable domain, completed using reference TRBV9 and TRBJ2-1, is DSGVTQTPKHLITATGQRVTLRCSPRSGDLSVYWYQQSLDQGLQFLIQYYNGEERAKGNILERFSAQQFPDLHSELNLSSLELGDSALYFCASSEPGGRNSYNEQFFGPGTRLTVL.

The rearrangement joins TRBV20-1 to TRBJ2-4; TRBD1 agrees at 7 bases. The CDR3 has 17 residues. Germline CDR1 reads DFQATT; CDR2 reads SNEGSKA (reference sequence). Trimming took 0 bases from V and 2 from J; bases not matched to a gene: 10. CDR3 residues: CSARDGQGDQTKNIQYF. The CDR3 DNA reads TGCAGTGCTAGAGATGGGCAGGGGGACCAGACCAAAAACATTCAGTACTTC.

The chain has TRBV28 and TRBJ2-1; 10 bases match TRBD2. This CDR3 is built from 13 residues. Germline CDR1 MDHEN, CDR2 SYDVKM. V shed 11 bases, J shed 8 bases, and the junction held 9 bases outside the gene matches. The chain's CDR3 is CACSSGSGDEQFF. The CDR3 DNA follows: TGTGCCTGTTCTAGCGGGAGTGGTGATGAGCAGTTCTTC.